The clone carrying this TCR beta chain turned up a few times. The method was immunoSEQ multiplex PCR; TCRdb's version includes in-frame clones alone and lacks a portion of them. The table lists some 25,000 clones, about 79% of them singletons. Single viable CD3+CD4+CD8-CD45RO+ cells were sorted as the memory CD4+ T cells. This sample was taken from a study of memory CD4+ T cells and cytomegalovirus serostatus. Study context: Donors were healthy Belgian adults, 9 CMV seropositive and under 30 seronegative.

Trimming pared 7 bases from V and 0 bases from J, leaving 10 bases between. The CDR3 sequence is 14 residues long. CDR1 and CDR2 (germline): SGHTA, FQGNSA. The sequence was obtained from an adult in good health and CMV-seronegative. The sequenced sample was memory CD4+ T cells from blood. The V call is TRBV7-2, the J call TRBJ2-4; no definite D call. The CDR3 DNA sequence: TGTGCCAGCACCCCTACAGCAGCCAAAAACATTCAGTACTTC. Translated: CASTPTAAKNIQYF.